This TCR beta chain was recovered during a study of blood T cell repertoires in COVID-19. About the research overall: The study drew acute and convalescent COVID-19 samples from the United States, Italy and Spain. The analysed material was cDNA or gDNA that came from T cells, B-cell-depleted T cells, or PBMCs.

Only a few counts were recorded for this clone. Authors' analysis steps: Amplification with reference gene primers provided the estimates of nucleated cell counts. Using immunoSEQ multiplex PCR, the repertoire was profiled, and TCRdb retains in-frame clones only, with some absent. The DNA gave D and trimming, while V, J and clone size come from that table. The sample records roughly 160,000 clones, 90% being singletons. Trimming took 3 bases from V and 6 from J, leaving 9 bases between them. The germline V gene encodes CDR1 SGHRS and CDR2 YFSETQ. The CDR3 totals 13 residues. The TCR comes from a man aged 45-65 years with acute or convalescent COVID-19. J is TRBJ1-4 and V is TRBV5-1; D may be TRBD1 (6 bases). The sample comprised peripheral blood. CDR3 loop: CASSSWTDEKLFF. Written as DNA, the CDR3 is TGCGCCAGCAGCTCTTGGACAGATGAAAAACTGTTTTTT.